This T cell receptor (beta chain) came from a study of blood T cell repertoires in COVID-19. How the authors handled the data: By means of reference gene primer amplification, nucleated cell counts were estimated. Sequencing used immunoSEQ multiplex PCR; TCRdb keeps in-frame clones, though not all of them. The D gene and trimming were derived from the DNA, and the V and J assignments and clone size from that table. Among 30,000 to 45,000 clones listed, about four fifths were seen once. This clone was picked up a small number of times. CDR1 and CDR2 (germline): SNHLY, FYNNEI. This CDR3 region has 15 residues. The trim removed 7 bases at V and 1 base at J, leaving 10 bases unmatched.

This TCR came from a man between 60 and 70 years old in a cohort sampled during active COVID-19. Source material: peripheral blood. The rearrangement links TRBV2 to TRBJ2-7, with TRBD1 matching 7 bases. Here the CDR3 reads CASKPNRGESYEQYF. CDR3 DNA sequence: TGTGCCAGCAAACCAAACAGGGGCGAATCCTACGAGCAGTACTTC.